The T cell receptor beta chain described here comes from a study of identical twins. Everyone who gave samples was a healthy Caucasian. TCRdb itself ran the 5' RACE reads through MiXCR, one entry per CDR3 protein. The repertoire holds hundreds of thousands of distinct CDR3 sequences, with roughly 8% as singletons. The V end lost 5 bases, the J end lost 0 bases, and 11 bases lay between the germline ends. The CDR3 extends over 14 amino acids. Germline CDR1 is SEHNR and CDR2 is FQNEAQ (reference sequence). Overall study results and limits: The study found excess low generation probability among twin-shared out-of-frame alpha sequences.

Remarks on this clonotype: Antigen: not known.

Another study also made use of these data, one on yellow fever vaccine responses in identical twins. That source adds: A vaccine T cell response that seemed partly convergent and partly personalized was reported in twins.

The TCR was taken from a woman younger than 35 in good health. The rearrangement uses TRBV7-9 and TRBJ2-7; D gene unclear. The sample taken for sequencing was PBMCs. The DNA of the CDR3 is TGTGCCAGCAGCGCAAGTACCCTCTCCTACGAGCAGTACTTC. Translation: CASSASTLSYEQYF.